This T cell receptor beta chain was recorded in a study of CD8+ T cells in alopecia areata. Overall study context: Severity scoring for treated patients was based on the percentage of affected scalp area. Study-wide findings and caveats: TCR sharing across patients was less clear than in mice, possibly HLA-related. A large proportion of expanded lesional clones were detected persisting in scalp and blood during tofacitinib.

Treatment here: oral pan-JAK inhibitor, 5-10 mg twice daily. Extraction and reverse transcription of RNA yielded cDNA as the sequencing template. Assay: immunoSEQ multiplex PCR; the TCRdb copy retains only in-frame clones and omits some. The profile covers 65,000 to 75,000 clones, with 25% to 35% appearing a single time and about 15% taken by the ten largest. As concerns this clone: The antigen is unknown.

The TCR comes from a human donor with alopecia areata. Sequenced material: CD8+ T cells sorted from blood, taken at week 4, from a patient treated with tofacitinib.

CDR3 region: CSFRTASYEQYF. The CDR3 DNA sequence: TGCAGCTTCAGGACAGCCTCCTACGAGCAGTACTTC. The chain uses TRBV29-1 and TRBJ2-7; weak D call: TRBD1 (6 bases). Trimming removed 8 bases from V and 0 bases from J, with 11 bases in between. Germline lookup yields CDR1 SQVTM and CDR2 ANQGSEA. The CDR3 has 12 amino acids.